This TCR beta chain was identified in a study of control samples from healthy donors and cancer patients. The CDR3 runs to 14 residues. V gave up 4 bases and J gave up 6 bases; unmatched junction bases: 6. Germline V gives CDR1 SGHRS, CDR2 YFSETQ. Method: immunoSEQ multiplex PCR; TCRdb's copy keeps in-frame clones and lacks some. The sample lists under 130,000 clones; 85% to 90% were seen once. This receptor was obtained from a man aged 55-75 years with lung cancer. What was sequenced was PBMCs. This chain uses TRBV5-1 with TRBJ2-3; TRBD1 matches 9 bases. CDR3: CASSMGQGGDTQYF. The CDR3 region has the DNA TGCGCCAGCAGCATGGGACAGGGAGGCGATACGCAGTATTTT.